This T cell receptor beta chain stems from a study of response to subunit inactivated influenza vaccine. One entry per CDR3 protein, called by TCRdb with MiXCR from the RT-PCR reads. Among more than 700,000 distinct CDR3 sequences listed, roughly 20% were seen once. Germline V CDR1 and CDR2: MGHRA, YSYEKL. The CDR3 runs 14 residues. Trimming cost V 0 bases and J 13 bases; bases outside gene matches: 6. This clonotype has more than one count but fewer than ten. The material was PBMCs from blood, obtained more than 4 days after vaccination. This TCR was recovered from a man in his forties or fifties who received an inactivated influenza vaccine. This chain uses TRBV4-1 with TRBJ2-6; 7 bases map to TRBD1. CDR3 amino acids: CASSQDRRGRVLTF. Written as DNA, the CDR3 is TGCGCCAGCAGCCAAGATCGTAGGGGGCGAGTCCTGACTTTC.